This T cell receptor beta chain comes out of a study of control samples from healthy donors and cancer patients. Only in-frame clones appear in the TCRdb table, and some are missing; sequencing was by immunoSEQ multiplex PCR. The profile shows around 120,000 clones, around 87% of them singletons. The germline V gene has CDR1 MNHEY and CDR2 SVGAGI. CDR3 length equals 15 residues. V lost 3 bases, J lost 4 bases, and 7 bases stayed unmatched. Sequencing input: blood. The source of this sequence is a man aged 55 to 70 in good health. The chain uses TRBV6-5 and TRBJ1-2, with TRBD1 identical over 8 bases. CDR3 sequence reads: CASSYNRGSSYGYTF. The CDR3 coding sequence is TGTGCCAGCAGTTATAACAGGGGGTCCTCCTATGGCTACACCTTC.